A selection of T cell receptor beta chains follows, all from one sample in a study of human T cells and chemical hapten exposure. TCRdb passed the RACE reads through MiXCR, listing each CDR3 protein once. The table includes 150,000 to 200,000 distinct CDR3 sequences, about 14% detected once. The sequencing here drew on whole blood, taken in connection with sensitization to the hapten diphenylcyclopropenone (DPC). The receptor source for this set is a woman aged 25 to 39 with alopecia areata. Some clones in this sample may be carry-over from other donors' samples. Each CDR3 is given with its conserved first and last residue. The D gene is left open where the match is weak. Size is omitted from some rows. Given values are once, few, many or a class for expanded clones.

-	TRBJ1-2	many	TRBV5-6	TGTGCCAGCAGCATCGACAGACGCGGCTACACCTTC	CASSIDRRGYTF
-	TRBJ1-1	many	TRBV30	TGTGCCTGGAGTCGGATGAACACTGAAGCTTTCTTT	CAWSRMNTEAFF
TRBD2	TRBJ2-5	few	TRBV6-5	TGTGCCAGCAGCAGGGGACTAGCGGGACGGACCCAGTACTTC	CASSRGLAGRTQYF
-	TRBJ2-5	-	TRBV6-6	TGTGCCAGCAGCGCCGGGAGTCAAGAGACCCAGTACTTC	CASSAGSQETQYF
-	TRBJ1-1	-	TRBV28	TGTGCCAGCAAAGAATCCCGATGGACTGAAGCTTTCTTT	CASKESRWTEAFF
-	TRBJ1-4	once	TRBV12-3/TRBV12-4	TGTGCCAGCAGTCCCTACAGGCGGGGGCTAGAAAAACTGTTTTTT	CASSPYRRGLEKLFF
-	TRBJ1-5	-	TRBV18	TGTGCCAGCTCACCAGTCCGCAATCAGCCCCAGCATTTT	CASSPVRNQPQHF
-	TRBJ2-7	few	TRBV19	TGTGCCAGTAGCTACCAAGGGAGGGGGTACGAGCAGTACTTC	CASSYQGRGYEQYF
-	TRBJ2-5	-	TRBV6-6	TGTGCCAGCAGTTACGTCCAGGCCGGGGGAGAGACCCAGTACTTC	CASSYVQAGGETQYF
-	TRBJ1-1	-	TRBV6-6	TGTGCCAGCAGTACGATGGGACAGAACACTGAAGCTTTCTTT	CASSTMGQNTEAFF
TRBD2	TRBJ2-1	-	TRBV2	TGTGCCAGCAAGGTGGCGGGGGTATCCTACAATGAGCAGTTCTTC	CASKVAGVSYNEQFF
-	TRBJ2-5	once	TRBV7-2	TGTGCCAGCAGCGGTAAGGGATTCCAAGAGACCCAGTACTTC	CASSGKGFQETQYF
TRBD2	TRBJ2-7	few	TRBV18	TGTGCCAGCTCACCAAAACTAGCGGGAGTCTACGAGCAGTACTTC	CASSPKLAGVYEQYF
-	TRBJ1-5	many	TRBV29-1	TGCAGCGTTGAGGAGGGTGGCCAGCCCCAGCATTTT	CSVEEGGQPQHF
-	TRBJ1-1	-	TRBV12-5	TGTGCTAGTGGTTTGGTACATGGGGGAACTGAAGCTTTCTTT	CASGLVHGGTEAFF
-	TRBJ1-2	few	TRBV12-3/TRBV12-4	TGTGCCAGCAGCCGACAGATGGGGACCTATGGCTACACCTTC	CASSRQMGTYGYTF
-	TRBJ1-1	many	TRBV25-1	TGTGCCAGCACCGTGGGGCCTGGCACTGAAGCTTTCTTT	CASTVGPGTEAFF
-	TRBJ2-2	-	TRBV9	TGTGCCAGCAGCGTAAGACTAGGCCACACCGGGGAGCTGTTTTTT	CASSVRLGHTGELFF
TRBD2	TRBJ2-1	few	TRBV6-5	TGTGCCAGCAGTGGGACTAGTTACAATGAGCAGTTCTTC	CASSGTSYNEQFF
-	TRBJ2-3	-	TRBV10-1	TGCGCCAGCAGTGGGGGAGCACTAGATACGCAGTATTTT	CASSGGALDTQYF
-	TRBJ1-2	-	TRBV29-1	TGCAGCGTTGAAGAGGACACGAGCTATGGCTACACCTTC	CSVEEDTSYGYTF
-	TRBJ2-2	few	TRBV6-2/TRBV6-3	TGTGCCAGCAGGCGGGATTCGAACACCGGGGAGCTGTTTTTT	CASRRDSNTGELFF
-	TRBJ1-3	-	TRBV18	TGTGCCAGCTCACCACCGGGCACCCCGAGGGACACCATATATTTT	CASSPPGTPRDTIYF
-	TRBJ2-1	-	TRBV11-3	TGTGCCAGCAGCCACCTACCGGGGCGCGACAATGAGCAGTTCTTC	CASSHLPGRDNEQFF
-	TRBJ1-1	many	TRBV30	TGTGCCTGGAAGGACTCCCCGGGGGACACTGAAGCTTTCTTT	CAWKDSPGDTEAFF